This TCR beta chain was retrieved from a study of blood T cell repertoires in COVID-19. Background on the study: Sites across the United States, Italy and Spain contributed samples from acute and convalescent COVID-19.

TCRdb's table, derived via immunoSEQ multiplex PCR, lists solely in-frame clones and lacks some. The sample lists just over 50,000 clones; about 86% were seen once. V was pared by 8 bases and J by 5 bases, with 18 bases between. Germline-derived CDR1 and CDR2 are SQVTM and ANQGSEA. The CDR3 runs 13 residues. Sequenced material: peripheral blood. The V gene is TRBV29-1, the J gene TRBJ2-5; D is possibly TRBD2 (5 bases). The receptor was derived from a man at least 80 years old with active COVID-19. CDR3 coding DNA: TGCAGCACTAGGGATGCTAGCAAGGAGACCCAGTACTTC. Translated: CSTRDASKETQYF.